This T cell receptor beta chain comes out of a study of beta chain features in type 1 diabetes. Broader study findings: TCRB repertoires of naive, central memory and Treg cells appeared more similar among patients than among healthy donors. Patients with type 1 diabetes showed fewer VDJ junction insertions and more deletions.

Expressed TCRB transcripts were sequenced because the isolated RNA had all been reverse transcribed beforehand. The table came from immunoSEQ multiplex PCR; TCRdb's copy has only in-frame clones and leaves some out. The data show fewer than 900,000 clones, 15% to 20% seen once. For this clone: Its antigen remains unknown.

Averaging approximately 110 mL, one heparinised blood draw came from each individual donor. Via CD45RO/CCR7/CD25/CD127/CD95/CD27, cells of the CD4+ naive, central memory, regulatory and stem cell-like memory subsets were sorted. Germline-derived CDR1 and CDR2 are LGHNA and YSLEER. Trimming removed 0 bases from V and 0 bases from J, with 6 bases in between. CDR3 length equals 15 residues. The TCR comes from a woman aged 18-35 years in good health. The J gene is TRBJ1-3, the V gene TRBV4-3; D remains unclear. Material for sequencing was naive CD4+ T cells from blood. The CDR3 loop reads CASSQDYLSGNTIYF. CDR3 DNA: TGCGCCAGCAGCCAAGATTACCTCTCTGGAAACACCATATATTTT.